One and the same sample provided the 24 T cell receptor beta chains below, sequenced in a study of beta chain features in type 1 diabetes. The authors reverse transcribed all of the isolated RNA, so sequencing captured expressed TCRB transcripts. Clones were read by immunoSEQ multiplex PCR, and TCRdb kept only the in-frame ones, dropping some. The repertoire includes some 250,000 clones, roughly 30% of them detected once, and more than 3% sits in the top ten. Sequencing used central memory CD4+ T cells from blood. The receptor set was obtained from a man under 40 in good health.

This clone was seen a few times. The CDR3 is CASSVANRGRTGELFF. CDR3 nucleotides: TGTGCCAGCAGCGTAGCTAACAGGGGGAGAACCGGGGAGCTGTTTTTT. The V call is TRBV9, the J call TRBJ2-2, with 8 bases identical to TRBD1. The germline gives CDR1 SGDLS, CDR2 YYNGEE. This CDR3 has 16 residues. The V segment lost 0 bases and the J segment 5 bases; nucleotides outside the gene matches: 6. Based on the CDR3 plus reference TRBV9 and TRBJ2-2, the full variable domain is DSGVTQTPKHLITATGQRVTLRCSPRSGDLSVYWYQQSLDQGLQFLIQYYNGEERAKGNILERFSAQQFPDLHSELNLSSLELGDSALYFCASSVANRGRTGELFFGEGSRLTVL.

Regarding this clone: The sample has other DNA sequences that encode this CDR3 too. The V gene is TRBV7-2, the J gene TRBJ1-1, with 8 bases matching TRBD1. The V gene's germline CDR1 is SGHTA and CDR2 FQGNSA. J lost 4 bases, V lost 1 base, and 5 bases had no gene match. The CDR3 contains 15 residues. The CDR3 nucleotides are TGTGCCAGCAGCTTAGTAGGACAGGGTGCCACTGAAGCTTTCTTT. Translation gives CASSLVGQGATEAFF.

This rearrangement joins TRBV7-9 to TRBJ1-6; perhaps TRBD1 as D (6 bases). There are 14 residues in the CDR3. Per the germline V gene, CDR1 is SEHNR and CDR2 is FQNEAQ (reference sequence). V dropped 5 bases and J dropped 7 bases, with 12 bases sitting between them. This CDR3 reads CASSPGQQNSPLHF. CDR3 DNA sequence: TGTGCCAGCAGCCCCGGACAGCAGAATTCACCCCTCCACTTT.

This clone was seen a few times. The chain is built from TRBV7-9 and TRBJ2-7; the match to TRBD2 covers 8 bases. The germline V gene has CDR1 SEHNR and CDR2 FQNEAQ (reference sequence). V shed 5 bases and J 2 bases; nucleotides not matched to a gene: 5. The CDR3 has 14 residues. The CDR3 protein is CASSASLAAYEQYF. The CDR3 DNA reads as TGTGCCAGCAGCGCCTCACTAGCGGCCTACGAGCAGTACTTC. Full variable domain (missing parts from reference TRBV7-9 and TRBJ2-7): DTGVSQNPRHKITKRGQNVTFRCDPISEHNRLYWYRQTLGQGPEFLTYFQNEAQLEKSRLLSDRFSAERPKGSFSTLEIQRTEQGDSAMYLCASSASLAAYEQYFGPGTRLTVT.

This clone appeared a few times. The chain is built from TRBV2 and TRBJ1-6, with D tentatively TRBD1 (5 bases). CDR1 and CDR2 (germline): SNHLY, FYNNEI. This CDR3 is built from 17 residues. V shed 0 bases and J shed 2 bases, with 11 bases lying between them. The CDR3: CASSEALRGTYNSPLHF. The CDR3, as DNA: TGTGCCAGCAGTGAAGCGCTTCGGGGCACCTATAATTCACCCCTCCACTTT.

The gene calls are TRBV11-2 and TRBJ2-3; D is possibly TRBD1 or TRBD2 (5 bases each). V was clipped by 4 bases and J by 2 bases, with 16 bases between them. Germline values: CDR1 SGHAT, CDR2 FQNNGV. The CDR3 covers 16 residues. CDR3 region: CASSSTQGVLTDTQYF. CDR3 nucleotides: TGTGCCAGCAGCTCTACCCAGGGAGTCCTCACAGATACGCAGTATTTT.

The sample holds a few counts of this clone. The chain links TRBV29-1 to TRBJ1-1; D is possibly TRBD1 (5 bases). In germline, CDR1 is SQVTM, CDR2 ANQGSEA. V shed 5 bases and J shed 4 bases, with 14 bases lying between them. This CDR3 is built from 13 residues. The CDR3 loop is CSVPGVGGTEAFF. The DNA for the CDR3 is TGCAGCGTTCCGGGAGTCGGGGGCACTGAAGCTTTCTTT. The variable domain in full, with the rest retrieved from reference TRBV29-1 and TRBJ1-1, is SAVISQKPSRDICQRGTSLTIQCQVDSQVTMMFWYRQQPGQSLTLIATANQGSEATYESGFVIDKFPISRPNLTFSTLTVSNMSPEDSSIYLCSVPGVGGTEAFFGQGTRLTVV.

This clone was detected only a few times. V usage is TRBV19 and J usage is TRBJ2-1; D is unresolved. This CDR3 comprises 15 residues. V lost 5 bases and J 6 bases, leaving 17 bases between the germline ends. Looked up from germline, CDR1 is LNHDA and CDR2 is SQIVND (reference sequence). The chain's CDR3 is CASSAYLGRVNEQFF. The DNA of the CDR3 is TGTGCCAGTAGTGCTTACCTTGGGCGAGTCAATGAGCAGTTCTTC. The whole variable domain, remainder taken from reference TRBV19 and TRBJ2-1, is DGGITQSPKYLFRKEGQNVTLSCEQNLNHDAMYWYRQDPGQGLRLIYYSQIVNDFQKGDIAEGYSVSREKKESFPLTVTSAQKNPTAFYLCASSAYLGRVNEQFFGPGTRLTVL.

This clone was observed once. J is TRBJ1-2 and V is TRBV2, with a possible D match to TRBD1 (5 bases). This CDR3 has 13 amino acids. The V and J ends lost 3 bases and 5 bases respectively, with 10 bases between them. Per the germline V gene, CDR1 is SNHLY and CDR2 is FYNNEI. The CDR3, as DNA: TGTGCCAGCAGTGAGGGACGGGAATATGGCTACACCTTC. It encodes CASSEGREYGYTF.

There are a few counts of this clone. The CDR3 sequence: CASSPRRGSYNEQFF. The DNA for the CDR3 is TGTGCCAGCTCACCACGGCGGGGATCCTACAATGAGCAGTTCTTC. The chain links TRBV18 to TRBJ2-1, with D tentatively TRBD2 (6 bases). The CDR3 length is 15 residues. The germline gives CDR1 KGHSH, CDR2 LQKENI. Trimming shortened V by 1 base and J by 1 base, and 8 bases separated the two germline ends.

This chain uses TRBV7-9 with TRBJ1-1; D remains ambiguous. V lost 5 bases and J lost 8, with 15 bases in between. The germline V gene has CDR1 SEHNR and CDR2 FQNEAQ (reference sequence). CDR3 length: 13 residues. As DNA, the CDR3 is TGTGCCAGCAGCCCCGACCGGGAGTCGGAAGCTTTCTTT. Its protein is CASSPDRESEAFF.

This chain joins TRBV7-2 and TRBJ2-4; D possibly corresponds to TRBD2 (5 bases). CDR1 is SGHTA, CDR2 FQGNSA, per germline. V was trimmed by 5 bases and J by 7 bases, leaving 12 bases between them. The CDR3 is 13 residues long. This chain's CDR3 is CASSPVPGNIQYF. The CDR3 bases are TGTGCCAGCAGCCCTGTGCCGGGGAACATTCAGTACTTC.

This clone turned up a few times. This CDR3 is also generated by other DNA sequences in the sample. This chain connects TRBV10-3 to TRBJ2-5; D is unclear. This CDR3 region has 14 residues. The V gene lost 0 bases and the J gene lost 3 bases, with 8 bases spanning the gap. Germline-derived CDR1 and CDR2 are ENHRY and SYGVKD. CDR3 DNA sequence: TGTGCCATCAGTGAGTCGAACTCGAAAGAGACCCAGTACTTC. Amino acid sequence: CAISESNSKETQYF.

The V gene is TRBV5-1, the J gene TRBJ1-3, with TRBD1 identical over 7 bases. The CDR3 is made up of 15 amino acids. CDR1 and CDR2 from the germline V gene are SGHRS and YFSETQ. The V and J ends lost 3 bases and 0 bases, in that order; junction bases with no gene match: 3. The CDR3 spells CASSWTGPSGNTIYF. As DNA, the CDR3 is TGCGCCAGCAGCTGGACAGGCCCCTCTGGAAACACCATATATTTT.

This clone has only a few counts. This chain links TRBV6-6 with TRBJ1-1, with 8 bases lining up with TRBD1. The length of the CDR3 is 15 residues. Germline V gene lookup returns CDR1 MNHNY and CDR2 SVGAGI (reference sequence). After removal of 5 bases from V and 1 base from J, the junction contained 6 bases not matched to a gene. CDR3: CASSDRGDWNTEAFF. Here the CDR3 DNA reads TGTGCCAGCAGTGACAGGGGTGATTGGAACACTGAAGCTTTCTTT.

This rearrangement joins TRBV30 to TRBJ2-2; 9 positions match TRBD1. The CDR3 spans 16 residues. Per the germline V gene, CDR1 is GTSNPN and CDR2 is SVGIG (reference sequence). J gave up 1 base and V 5 bases, and 8 bases lay outside the gene matches. The CDR3 loop is CAWQHPDRGNTGELFF. Written as DNA, the CDR3 is TGTGCCTGGCAGCACCCGGACAGGGGGAACACCGGGGAGCTGTTTTTT.

This clone was seen only a few times. The rearrangement uses TRBV6-6 and TRBJ1-1; D unresolved. This CDR3 has 13 residues. Looked up from germline, CDR1 is MNHNY and CDR2 is SVGAGI (reference sequence). V was shortened by 8 bases and J by 1 base, with 11 bases between the two germline ends. CDR3 in DNA: TGTGCCAGCGTTGAGAATGGGAACACTGAAGCTTTCTTT. Its protein is CASVENGNTEAFF.

V and J are TRBV7-9 and TRBJ1-1, with D perhaps matching TRBD1 (5 bases). Germline lookup yields CDR1 SEHNR and CDR2 FQNEAQ (reference sequence). The CDR3 covers 14 residues. V lost 4 bases and J 5 bases, leaving 14 bases between the germline ends. The CDR3 DNA sequence: TGTGCCAGCAGCTCGGGACCTCTGGGGACTGAAGCTTTCTTT. Translation gives CASSSGPLGTEAFF.

This clone has more than one count but fewer than ten. The chain employs TRBV30 and TRBJ2-4, with D maybe TRBD1 (6 bases). This CDR3 has 14 amino acids. Per germline, CDR1 GTSNPN and CDR2 SVGIG (reference sequence). The germline V and J ends were trimmed by 7 bases and 5 bases, with 18 bases remaining between them. CDR3: CASQQGFSQNIQYF. CDR3 DNA sequence: TGTGCCTCCCAGCAGGGGTTCAGCCAAAACATTCAGTACTTC.

This clone was seen more than once but under ten times. The chain joins TRBV6-5 to TRBJ2-1, with 13 bases identical to TRBD2. The length of the CDR3 is 15 residues. Germline V lookup: CDR1 MNHEY, CDR2 SVGAGI. With 6 bases clipped from V and 8 bases from J, the junction kept 7 bases outside the gene matches. CDR3 nucleotide sequence: TGTGCCAGCAGCCCGACTAGCGGGGGGTGGGATGAGCAGTTCTTC. Translating it yields CASSPTSGGWDEQFF.

This clone was detected a few times. The J gene is TRBJ2-7, the V gene TRBV5-1; D is ambiguous. The germline V gene encodes CDR1 SGHRS and CDR2 YFSETQ. The CDR3 contains 12 residues. V lost 0 bases to trimming and J lost 9 bases, with 10 bases between them. CDR3: CASSLVGIAQYF. CDR3 in DNA: TGCGCCAGCAGCTTGGTGGGGATCGCGCAGTACTTC.

This clone came up a few times. The sample holds other DNA sequences that translate to the same CDR3. V gene TRBV20-1 combines with J gene TRBJ1-1; D is ambiguous. This CDR3 region has 11 residues. The germline gives CDR1 DFQATT, CDR2 SNEGSKA (reference sequence). V was cut by 5 bases and J by 0 bases, with 4 bases left in between. The CDR3 here is CSAPLNTEAFF. For the CDR3, the DNA is TGCAGTGCTCCTCTGAACACTGAAGCTTTCTTT.

This clone was found a few times. This rearrangement joins TRBV29-1 to TRBJ1-1; D is undetermined. CDR1 and CDR2 from the germline V gene are SQVTM and ANQGSEA. This CDR3 is built from 12 residues. V was shortened by 0 bases and J by 6 bases, with 8 bases between the two germline ends. Here the CDR3 reads CSVEDPGSEAFF. The CDR3 nucleotides are TGCAGCGTTGAAGACCCCGGGTCTGAAGCTTTCTTT. Full variable domain (outside the CDR3, taken from reference TRBV29-1 and TRBJ1-1): SAVISQKPSRDICQRGTSLTIQCQVDSQVTMMFWYRQQPGQSLTLIATANQGSEATYESGFVIDKFPISRPNLTFSTLTVSNMSPEDSSIYLCSVEDPGSEAFFGQGTRLTVV.

The chain combines TRBV18 with TRBJ2-1; tentative D call: TRBD1 (6 bases). The CDR3 is made up of 14 amino acids. The V end lost 6 bases, the J end lost 2 bases, and 11 bases lay between the germline ends. Germline V gene lookup returns CDR1 KGHSH and CDR2 LQKENI. CDR3: CASSRQETYNEQFF. CDR3 nucleotides: TGTGCCAGCTCTAGACAGGAAACCTACAATGAGCAGTTCTTC.